These T cell receptor beta chains were read from a single sample in a study of blood T cell repertoires in COVID-19. Clones were read by immunoSEQ multiplex PCR, and TCRdb kept only the in-frame ones, dropping some. The sample shows around 19,000 clones, 85% to 90% of them seen only once. The specimen sequenced was peripheral blood. These receptors came from a human donor in a cohort sampled during active COVID-19. The CDR3 runs from the conserved cysteine through the conserved F or W. A D gene is named only where the DNA matches it firmly. Size values are once, few and many counts, or a class for expanded clones, and some rows have none.

V gene: TRBV27
D gene: -
clone size: -
J gene: TRBJ2-7
CDR3 DNA: TGTGCCAGCAGTTTAACCCCCCGGCGGAAGTCCTACGAGCAGTACTTC
CDR3 protein: CASSLTPRRKSYEQYF

V gene: TRBV7-9
D gene: TRBD1
clone size: once
J gene: TRBJ2-7
CDR3 DNA: TGTGCCAGCAGCAGACAGGGGGGGGTCTCCTACGAGCAGTACTTC
CDR3 protein: CASSRQGGVSYEQYF

V gene: TRBV7-9
D gene: -
clone size: -
J gene: TRBJ2-7
CDR3 DNA: TGTGCCAGCAGCTTAGGGCCCTCCTACGAGCAGTACTTC
CDR3 protein: CASSLGPSYEQYF

V gene: TRBV2
D gene: -
clone size: -
J gene: TRBJ1-1
CDR3 DNA: TGTGCCAGCAGTCTGGCGGAGCGATCGGCTTTCTTT
CDR3 protein: CASSLAERSAFF

V gene: TRBV28
D gene: -
clone size: -
J gene: TRBJ2-5
CDR3 DNA: TGTGCCAGCAGTTTATCGGGGAATGGAGGTGGGACCCAGTACTTC
CDR3 protein: CASSLSGNGGGTQYF

V gene: TRBV7-9
D gene: -
clone size: -
J gene: TRBJ1-2
CDR3 DNA: TGTGCCAGCAGCTCCCGTGGGGGCGGTGGCTACACCTTC
CDR3 protein: CASSSRGGGGYTF

V gene: TRBV27
D gene: -
clone size: once
J gene: TRBJ1-2
CDR3 DNA: TGTGCCAGCAGCCGTTGGGGAAGGGCTTTGGGAGCTAACTATGGCTACACCTTC
CDR3 protein: CASSRWGRALGANYGYTF

V gene: TRBV5-4
D gene: TRBD1
clone size: -
J gene: TRBJ2-1
CDR3 DNA: TGTGCCAGCAGCATTACCGGGACAGGGAACTACAATGAGCAGTTCTTC
CDR3 protein: CASSITGTGNYNEQFF

V gene: TRBV3-1/TRBV3-2
D gene: -
clone size: -
J gene: TRBJ1-2
CDR3 DNA: TGTGCCAGCAGCCAAGATGCTCCGACAGTCGCCTCGGGCTATGGCTACACCTTC
CDR3 protein: CASSQDAPTVASGYGYTF

V gene: TRBV20-1
D gene: -
clone size: few
J gene: TRBJ2-1
CDR3 DNA: TGCAGTGCTAGTGGATGGACAGAGCAGTTCTTC
CDR3 protein: CSASGWTEQFF

V gene: TRBV6-5
D gene: TRBD1
clone size: -
J gene: TRBJ1-1
CDR3 DNA: TGTGCCAGCAGCCGCGACAGGGTTGAAGCTTTCTTT
CDR3 protein: CASSRDRVEAFF

V gene: TRBV19
D gene: -
clone size: -
J gene: TRBJ2-7
CDR3 DNA: TGTGCCAGTAGTTCCTCGGACACATTCTCCTACGAGCAGTACTTC
CDR3 protein: CASSSSDTFSYEQYF

V gene: TRBV5-1
D gene: TRBD1
clone size: few
J gene: TRBJ1-5
CDR3 DNA: TGCGCCAGCAGCTGGAAGACAGGGGCTGATCAGCCCCAGCATTTT
CDR3 protein: CASSWKTGADQPQHF

V gene: TRBV7-6
D gene: -
clone size: -
J gene: TRBJ2-2
CDR3 DNA: TGTGCCAGCAGCCCCTTACCACCGGGAGCCGGGGAGCTGTTTTTT
CDR3 protein: CASSPLPPGAGELFF

V gene: TRBV29-1
D gene: TRBD2
clone size: -
J gene: TRBJ2-7
CDR3 DNA: TGCAGCGTTCGGACTAGCGGGACTCACGAGCAGTACTTC
CDR3 protein: CSVRTSGTHEQYF

V gene: TRBV5-4
D gene: -
clone size: -
J gene: TRBJ2-7
CDR3 DNA: TGTGCCAGCAGCGCGAATATCGGACAGCTTACAGAGCAGTACTTC
CDR3 protein: CASSANIGQLTEQYF

V gene: TRBV7-6
D gene: TRBD2
clone size: -
J gene: TRBJ2-3
CDR3 DNA: TGTGCCAGCACCTCCGGGAGGTCTAGCACAGATACGCAGTATTTT
CDR3 protein: CASTSGRSSTDTQYF

V gene: TRBV15
D gene: -
clone size: -
J gene: TRBJ2-5
CDR3 DNA: TGTGCCACCAGCAGAGATTTTTCCAGGGGCCAAGAGACCCAGTACTTC
CDR3 protein: CATSRDFSRGQETQYF

V gene: TRBV21-1
D gene: -
clone size: -
J gene: TRBJ2-1
CDR3 DNA: TGTGCCAGCAAACCTAGTAATGAGCAGTTCTTC
CDR3 protein: CASKPSNEQFF

V gene: TRBV5-8
D gene: TRBD2
clone size: -
J gene: TRBJ2-1
CDR3 DNA: TGTGCCAGCAGCCCCGGGACTAGCGTCTCATACAATGAGCAGTTCTTC
CDR3 protein: CASSPGTSVSYNEQFF

V gene: TRBV29-1
D gene: TRBD2
clone size: -
J gene: TRBJ2-7
CDR3 DNA: TGCAGCGTTCTACTAGCGACCTACGAGCAGTACTTC
CDR3 protein: CSVLLATYEQYF

V gene: TRBV3-1/TRBV3-2
D gene: -
clone size: -
J gene: TRBJ2-3
CDR3 DNA: TGTGCCAGCAGCCAAGATCGGGAGTTCACAGATACGCAGTATTTT
CDR3 protein: CASSQDREFTDTQYF

V gene: TRBV13
D gene: -
clone size: -
J gene: TRBJ2-7
CDR3 DNA: TGTGCCAGCACAACTCCCGGGGCGGGGCCTCGCGAGCAGTACTTC
CDR3 protein: CASTTPGAGPREQYF

V gene: TRBV9
D gene: TRBD1
clone size: -
J gene: TRBJ1-1
CDR3 DNA: TGTGCCAGCAGCATGACAGGGGACGGTAGCACTGAAGCTTTCTTT
CDR3 protein: CASSMTGDGSTEAFF

V gene: TRBV10-1
D gene: -
clone size: -
J gene: TRBJ2-4
CDR3 DNA: TGCGCCAGCAGTGAGTCGGGCGGGAAAGGGGACATTCAGTACTTC
CDR3 protein: CASSESGGKGDIQYF

V gene: TRBV30
D gene: -
clone size: -
J gene: TRBJ2-3
CDR3 DNA: TGTGCCTGGAGCTGGTTGGAGGGAGATACGCAGTATTTT
CDR3 protein: CAWSWLEGDTQYF

V gene: TRBV28
D gene: TRBD1
clone size: -
J gene: TRBJ1-2
CDR3 DNA: TGTGCCAGCAGTGCGGACAGGGCCGGCTATGGCTACACCTTC
CDR3 protein: CASSADRAGYGYTF

V gene: TRBV5-4
D gene: TRBD1
clone size: -
J gene: TRBJ2-3
CDR3 DNA: TGTGCCAGCAGCTTCGACAGGGGGGACACAGATACGCAGTATTTT
CDR3 protein: CASSFDRGDTDTQYF

V gene: TRBV5-1
D gene: TRBD2
clone size: -
J gene: TRBJ2-2
CDR3 DNA: TGCGCCAGCAGCGCTGGGACTACGAACACCGGGGAGCTGTTTTTT
CDR3 protein: CASSAGTTNTGELFF

V gene: TRBV5-8
D gene: -
clone size: -
J gene: TRBJ1-5
CDR3 DNA: TGTGCCAGCAGCTTGGGGCAGAAGATCAGTTCGCAGCCCCAGCATTTT
CDR3 protein: CASSLGQKISSQPQHF

V gene: TRBV3-1/TRBV3-2
D gene: TRBD2
clone size: -
J gene: TRBJ2-1
CDR3 DNA: TGTGCCAGCAGCCCATCCGGGACTACCTACAATGAGCAGTTCTTC
CDR3 protein: CASSPSGTTYNEQFF